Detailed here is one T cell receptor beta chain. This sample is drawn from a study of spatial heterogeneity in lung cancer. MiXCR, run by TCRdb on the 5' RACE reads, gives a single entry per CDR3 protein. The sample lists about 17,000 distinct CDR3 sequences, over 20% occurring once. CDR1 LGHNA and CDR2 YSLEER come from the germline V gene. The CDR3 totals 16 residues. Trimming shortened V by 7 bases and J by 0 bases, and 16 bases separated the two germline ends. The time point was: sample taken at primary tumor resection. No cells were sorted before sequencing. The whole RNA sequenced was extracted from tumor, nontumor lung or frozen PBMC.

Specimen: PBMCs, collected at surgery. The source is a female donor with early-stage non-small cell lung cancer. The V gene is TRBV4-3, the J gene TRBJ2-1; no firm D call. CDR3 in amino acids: CASTRSSRSSYNEQFF. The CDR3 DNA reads TGCGCCAGCACCCGATCCTCTAGGAGCTCCTACAATGAGCAGTTCTTC.